Listed below are T cell receptor beta chains from one sample, sequenced in a study of CD8+ T cells in alopecia areata. The repertoire was sequenced with immunoSEQ multiplex PCR; TCRdb's copy has only in-frame clones and lacks some. Of 200,000 or so clones listed, roughly 64% are singletons. The material was CD4+ T cells sorted from blood, obtained at week 24, from a patient treated with tofacitinib. The receptors stem from a human donor with alopecia areata. The CDR3 runs from the conserved cysteine through the conserved F or W. A D gene is named only where the DNA matches it firmly. Rows may omit the clone size; those that give it use once, few, many or a size class.

D gene	V gene	J gene	clone size	CDR3 protein	CDR3 DNA
-	TRBV18	TRBJ2-7	-	CASSPEGNLYEQYF	TGTGCCAGCTCACCGGAAGGGAATCTCTACGAGCAGTACTTC
-	TRBV5-1	TRBJ2-3	once	CASSPLGDTQYF	TGCGCCAGCAGCCCCTTGGGAGATACGCAGTATTTT
TRBD2	TRBV7-3	TRBJ2-2	-	CASSALSGSGFTGELFF	TGTGCCAGCAGCGCCCTAAGCGGGAGTGGGTTCACCGGGGAGCTGTTTTTT
TRBD2	TRBV7-2	TRBJ2-1	-	CASSLQTTSGGYNEQFF	TGTGCCAGCAGCTTACAGACGACTAGCGGGGGGTACAATGAGCAGTTCTTC
-	TRBV18	TRBJ1-2	-	CASSPPGVDGYTF	TGTGCCAGCTCACCTCCAGGGGTGGATGGCTACACCTTC
TRBD1	TRBV2	TRBJ2-5	few	CASTEQGPRETQYF	TGTGCCAGCACCGAACAGGGGCCCAGGGAGACCCAGTACTTC
-	TRBV7-8	TRBJ2-5	few	CASSLHRTSTRETQYF	TGTGCCAGCAGCTTACACAGGACAAGCACGCGGGAGACCCAGTACTTC
TRBD1	TRBV5-1	TRBJ2-7	medium-sized	CASRRDSTTYEQYF	TGCGCCAGCAGGAGGGACAGCACTACCTACGAGCAGTACTTC
-	TRBV18	TRBJ2-5	-	CASSPKVPETQYF	TGTGCCAGCTCACCAAAGGTTCCAGAGACCCAGTACTTC
-	TRBV19	TRBJ1-2	-	CASSRQDDGYTF	TGTGCCAGTAGTAGACAGGATGATGGCTACACCTTC
TRBD2	TRBV29-1	TRBJ2-1	-	CSVDLTGTSGYNEQFF	TGCAGCGTTGACCTGACCGGGACTAGCGGGTACAATGAGCAGTTCTTC
TRBD2	TRBV5-1	TRBJ2-5	-	CASSTTTSGGIETQYF	TGCGCCAGCAGCACCACGACTAGCGGGGGTATAGAGACCCAGTACTTC
-	TRBV5-4	TRBJ2-4	-	CASSPVGGAKNIQYF	TGTGCCAGCAGCCCGGTCGGTGGAGCCAAAAACATTCAGTACTTC
-	TRBV5-1	TRBJ2-7	-	CASSSTRGSSYEQYF	TGCGCCAGCAGCTCGACTAGGGGGAGCTCCTACGAGCAGTACTTC
-	TRBV2	TRBJ2-2	-	CASISTLDSTGGGELFF	TGTGCCAGCATTTCGACCTTAGACTCCACAGGTGGCGGGGAGCTGTTTTTT
TRBD1	TRBV7-2	TRBJ2-5	-	CASSLVSTGVQETQYF	TGTGCCAGCAGCTTAGTTTCCACAGGGGTACAAGAGACCCAGTACTTC
TRBD2	TRBV29-1	TRBJ2-1	once	CSVGLAGGYEQFF	TGCAGCGTTGGACTAGCGGGGGGCTATGAGCAGTTCTTC
-	TRBV7-6	TRBJ2-7	-	CASSSSRGGEQYF	TGTGCCAGCAGCTCCTCCAGGGGGGGCGAGCAGTACTTC
-	TRBV29-1	TRBJ2-5	-	CSVERSAETQYF	TGCAGCGTTGAGAGGAGCGCGGAGACCCAGTACTTC
TRBD1	TRBV27	TRBJ2-5	-	CASSFEAEGAYGAQETQYF	TGTGCCAGCAGTTTTGAAGCTGAGGGGGCGTACGGTGCGCAAGAGACCCAGTACTTC
-	TRBV5-1	TRBJ2-3	few	CASAPGTLNTDTQYF	TGCGCCAGCGCGCCGGGGACCCTCAACACAGATACGCAGTATTTT
-	TRBV5-1	TRBJ1-1	-	CASSGGRRVNTEAFF	TGCGCCAGCAGCGGGGGGCGCCGGGTGAACACTGAAGCTTTCTTT
-	TRBV7-2	TRBJ2-1	-	CASSPLPDSGRMFF	TGTGCCAGCAGCCCACTACCCGACTCGGGTCGAATGTTCTTC
TRBD2	TRBV5-1	TRBJ2-3	-	CASSLGNSGGDTQYF	TGCGCCAGCAGCTTGGGTAATAGCGGGGGAGATACGCAGTATTTT
-	TRBV7-2	TRBJ2-7	few	CASSFGLRDYEQYF	TGTGCCAGCAGCTTTGGACTACGGGACTACGAGCAGTACTTC
-	TRBV27	TRBJ2-7	many	CASSLSGRGNEQYF	TGTGCCAGCAGTTTATCGGGCAGGGGCAACGAGCAGTACTTC
TRBD1	TRBV29-1	TRBJ1-5	few	CSVGTGDNQPQHF	TGCAGCGTTGGGACAGGGGACAATCAGCCCCAGCATTTT
-	TRBV7-2	TRBJ2-2	-	CASSLQGRTTGELFF	TGTGCCAGCAGCTTGCAGGGGAGGACCACCGGGGAGCTGTTTTTT
-	TRBV18	TRBJ2-6	-	CASSLRQASGANVLTF	TGTGCCAGCTCACTTCGACAGGCCTCTGGGGCCAACGTCCTGACTTTC
-	TRBV15	TRBJ2-1	-	CATSTYNEQFF	TGTGCCACCAGCACTTACAATGAGCAGTTCTTC
-	TRBV4-3	TRBJ2-5	-	CASSQDTGVETQYF	TGCGCCAGCAGCCAAGATACGGGGGTGGAGACCCAGTACTTC
-	TRBV23-1	TRBJ2-7	once	CASSQRTGIHEQYF	TGCGCCAGCAGTCAACGAACAGGGATCCACGAGCAGTACTTC
-	TRBV9	TRBJ1-1	-	CASTTTSANTEAFF	TGTGCCAGCACAACGACAAGTGCGAACACTGAAGCTTTCTTT
-	TRBV9	TRBJ2-1	-	CASSVEAGKRYNEQFF	TGTGCCAGCAGCGTAGAGGCAGGGAAGAGATACAATGAGCAGTTCTTC
-	TRBV4-2	TRBJ2-5	-	CASSRSLVDETQYF	TGTGCCAGCAGCCGGAGTTTGGTGGACGAGACCCAGTACTTC
TRBD2	TRBV2	TRBJ2-1	-	CASSPEGLAGNEQFF	TGTGCCAGCAGCCCCGAGGGACTAGCGGGAAATGAGCAGTTCTTC
-	TRBV29-1	TRBJ1-2	-	CSVLRGVEGYTF	TGCAGCGTCTTACGGGGGGTAGAAGGCTACACCTTC
-	TRBV6-5	TRBJ2-7	-	CASSPPPFYEQYF	TGTGCCAGCAGTCCTCCTCCATTCTACGAGCAGTACTTC
TRBD1	TRBV7-6	TRBJ2-5	once	CASSLTQGAQGTQYF	TGTGCCAGCAGCCTAACACAGGGGGCGCAAGGGACCCAGTACTTC
-	TRBV7-8	TRBJ2-5	-	CASSQDRSETQYF	TGTGCCAGCAGTCAAGACAGGTCCGAGACCCAGTACTTC
-	TRBV4-3	TRBJ2-7	few	CASSQDLVQPYEQYF	TGCGCCAGCAGCCAAGATTTGGTACAGCCCTACGAGCAGTACTTC
TRBD2	TRBV6-5	TRBJ2-5	-	CASSWTSGAETQYF	TGTGCCAGCAGTTGGACTAGCGGGGCGGAGACCCAGTACTTC
-	TRBV5-1	TRBJ2-5	-	CASSFGGETQYF	TGCGCCAGCAGCTTTGGGGGTGAGACCCAGTACTTC
TRBD2	TRBV9	TRBJ2-5	few	CASTPAGVEETQYF	TGTGCCAGCACCCCCGCGGGAGTGGAGGAGACCCAGTACTTC
-	TRBV29-1	TRBJ2-7	-	CSVEEGAGREQYF	TGCAGCGTTGAAGAGGGAGCAGGTCGCGAGCAGTACTTC
-	TRBV18	TRBJ2-1	-	CASSDNRADYNEQFF	TGTGCCAGCTCAGACAACAGGGCTGACTACAATGAGCAGTTCTTC
-	TRBV27	TRBJ2-7	few	CATKPRVSDEQYF	TGTGCCACTAAACCGAGGGTTTCGGACGAGCAGTACTTC
-	TRBV2	TRBJ2-2	once	CASAAVNTGELFF	TGTGCCAGCGCAGCGGTAAACACCGGGGAGCTGTTTTTT
TRBD2	TRBV29-1	TRBJ2-2	-	CSVDDGLAGETGELFF	TGCAGCGTCGATGACGGGCTAGCGGGAGAGACCGGGGAGCTGTTTTTT
TRBD1	TRBV7-9	TRBJ1-5	-	CASSRDRGENQPQHF	TGTGCCAGCAGCCGGGACAGGGGCGAAAATCAGCCCCAGCATTTT
-	TRBV20-1	TRBJ2-7	-	CSARLAYEQYF	TGCAGTGCTAGGTTAGCCTACGAGCAGTACTTC
-	TRBV7-9	TRBJ2-7	-	CASSLVDEQYF	TGTGCCAGCAGCCTAGTCGACGAGCAGTACTTC